Following are 7 T cell receptor beta chains from one sample sequenced in a study of post-analysis software for immune sequencing data. General observations from the study: Five or six TRBV segments appeared more often in patients than in controls, and TRBV5-6, TRBV5-1 and TRBV20-1 were among these.

Antigen specificity for these receptors is unknown. cDNA libraries of TCR beta carried unique molecular identifiers. TCRdb ran MiXCR on the PCR reads and lists one entry per CDR3 protein. This table has more than 450,000 distinct CDR3 sequences, about 44% appearing once. Sequenced input: blood. Receptors were obtained from a girl aged 10 to 17 with multiple sclerosis.

The chain is built from TRBV12-3 or TRBV12-4 and TRBJ2-3; D is perhaps TRBD1 (5 bases). The CDR3 sequence is 16 residues long. Trimming took 5 bases from V and 1 from J, leaving 16 bases between them. The CDR3 coding sequence is TGTGCCAGCAGTCCGATTTGGCCAGGGCGCACAGATACGCAGTATTTT. Its translation: CASSPIWPGRTDTQYF.

A single count supports this clonotype. The J gene is TRBJ1-1, the V gene TRBV7-6; D remains ambiguous. CDR1 is SGHVS, CDR2 FNYEAQ, per germline. This CDR3 is built from 13 residues. V dropped 1 base and J dropped 6 bases, with 9 bases sitting between them. CDR3 in amino acids: CASSLVLGSEAFF. CDR3 sequence (DNA): TGTGCCAGCAGCTTAGTTCTGGGATCTGAAGCTTTCTTT.

This rearrangement joins TRBV5-1 to TRBJ2-7, with a tentative D call TRBD2 (6 bases). Germline CDR1 reads SGHRS; CDR2 reads YFSETQ. This CDR3 contains 15 residues. Trimming pared 4 bases from V and 2 bases from J, leaving 16 bases between. CDR3 protein: CASSPGLRNPYEQYF. The DNA of the CDR3 is TGCGCCAGCAGCCCGGGACTCAGAAACCCCTACGAGCAGTACTTC.

V gene TRBV20-1 combines with J gene TRBJ1-6; D not certain. The CDR3 loop spans 13 amino acids. Germline loops: CDR1 DFQATT, CDR2 SNEGSKA (reference sequence). V shed 0 bases and J shed 8 bases, with 8 bases lying between them. CDR3 nucleotides: TGCAGTGCTAGAGACAGTATAGATTCACCCCTCCACTTT. It yields the protein CSARDSIDSPLHF.

This clonotype was counted at least ten times. V gene TRBV10-3 combines with J gene TRBJ2-1; TRBD1 matches at 10 bases. V was pared by 4 bases and J by 8 bases, with 8 bases of the junction left unmatched. The CDR3 is 15 residues long. Looked up from germline, CDR1 is ENHRY and CDR2 is SYGVKD. The CDR3 loop reads CAISGTGGPGDEQFF. The CDR3 DNA reads as TGTGCCATCAGTGGGACAGGGGGTCCTGGCGATGAGCAGTTCTTC.

In this sample, this clonotype turned up once. This rearrangement joins TRBV12-3 or TRBV12-4 to TRBJ2-3; 12 bases agree with TRBD2. The J segment lost 4 bases and the V segment lost 4 bases, leaving 9 bases of the junction unmatched. The CDR3 extends over 17 amino acids. The CDR3 DNA reads as TGTGCCAGCAGTTCCGGCCAACTAGCGGGAGGTGCAGATACGCAGTATTTT. It yields the protein CASSSGQLAGGADTQYF.

This clonotype was counted many times. The chain links TRBV12-3 or TRBV12-4 to TRBJ1-2, with D tentatively TRBD1 (6 bases). The CDR3 sequence is 13 residues long. V was shortened by 3 bases and J by 4 bases, with 9 bases between the two germline ends. The CDR3 sequence: CASSLGGGYGYTF. Written as DNA, the CDR3 is TGTGCCAGCAGTTTGGGAGGGGGCTATGGCTACACCTTC.